This entry describes one TCR beta chain. This sample is drawn from a study of blood T cell repertoires in COVID-19. In the study overall: The origin of the acute and convalescent COVID-19 samples was the United States, Italy and Spain. Sources were T cells, B-cell-depleted T cells, or PBMCs; the material itself was cDNA or gDNA.

Authors' data handling: Amplification of reference gene primers was used by the study to estimate nucleated cell counts. The repertoire was sequenced with immunoSEQ multiplex PCR; TCRdb's copy has only in-frame clones and lacks some. From that table come the V and J calls and clone size; the DNA was used to work out D and trimming. The sample shows just under 150,000 clones, approximately 90% of them seen only once. Germline trimming cut 5 bases from V and 4 bases from J; bases unmatched to any gene: 6. Germline V lookup: CDR1 LNHDA, CDR2 SQIVND (reference sequence). The CDR3 has 14 residues. J is TRBJ2-7 and V is TRBV19, with TRBD1 matching 9 bases. The specimen was peripheral blood. The sequence derives from a woman aged 45-65 years with acute or convalescent COVID-19. CDR3 DNA sequence: TGTGCCAGTAGTCTCGGGACAGGGAGGTACGAGCAGTACTTC. It encodes CASSLGTGRYEQYF.